What follows are 15 T cell receptor beta chains derived from one specimen sequenced in a study of PD-L1 blockade in urothelial cancer. Regarding time point: pretreatment peripheral blood. The table came from immunoSEQ multiplex PCR; TCRdb's copy has only in-frame clones and leaves some out. The data hold tens of thousands of clones, with around four fifths observed a single time. The sample here was PBMCs, taken around atezolizumab (anti-PD-L1) treatment. The receptor source for this set is an elderly man with urothelial cancer.

The chain uses TRBV18 and TRBJ2-7, with a tentative D call TRBD1 (6 bases). The V end was cut by 3 bases, the J end by 0 bases, with 12 bases between. In germline, CDR1 is KGHSH, CDR2 LQKENI. The CDR3 runs to 15 residues. The CDR3 DNA follows: TGTGCCAGCTCACCCCTGGGACATTCCTCCTACGAGCAGTACTTC. This gives the protein CASSPLGHSSYEQYF.

The J gene is TRBJ2-1, the V gene TRBV7-2, with 10 positions matching TRBD2. The CDR3 has 15 residues. Germline assignment: CDR1 SGHTA and CDR2 FQGNSA. Trimming took 2 bases from V and 4 from J; bases not matched to a gene: 2. Here the CDR3 DNA reads TGTGCCAGCAGCTTATCAGCGGGAGGGTACAATGAGCAGTTCTTC. Translation gives CASSLSAGGYNEQFF.

The V and J genes are TRBV29-1 and TRBJ2-3; the D is unclear. The CDR3 is 12 amino acids. The V end was cut by 7 bases, the J end by 1 base, with 9 bases between. Germline-derived CDR1 and CDR2 are SQVTM and ANQGSEA. The CDR3 nucleotides are TGCAGCGACCGGGTTGGCACAGATACGCAGTATTTT. The encoded protein is CSDRVGTDTQYF.

The chain uses TRBV5-1 and TRBJ2-1; 13 nucleotides align to TRBD2. CDR1 is SGHRS and CDR2 is YFSETQ in the germline V gene. The CDR3 is 16 residues long. After removal of 4 bases from V and 7 bases from J, the junction contained 8 bases not matched to a gene. CDR3 residues: CASSTGLAGAGNEQFF. The CDR3 DNA follows: TGCGCCAGCAGCACCGGACTAGCGGGAGCGGGAAATGAGCAGTTCTTC.

This chain connects TRBV7-9 to TRBJ2-3, with a tentative D call TRBD1 (6 bases). Germline V CDR1 and CDR2: SEHNR, FQNEAQ (reference sequence). The CDR3 runs 14 residues. Trimming took off 3 bases at V and 2 bases at J, with 9 bases between the two ends. The CDR3: CASSFGQNTDTQYF. The CDR3 DNA reads TGTGCCAGCAGCTTCGGACAGAACACAGATACGCAGTATTTT.

The V call is TRBV5-4, the J call TRBJ1-3, with D possibly matching TRBD1 (6 bases). The CDR3 spans 13 residues. Between the trimmed V and J ends, which lost 2 bases and 7 bases, there was a span of 10 bases. CDR1 is SGHNT, CDR2 YYREEE, per germline (reference sequence). CDR3 residues: CASSFQGSNTIYF. DNA for the CDR3: TGTGCCAGCAGCTTCCAGGGGTCGAACACCATATATTTT.

The chain carries TRBV29-1 and TRBJ2-3, with D perhaps matching TRBD2 (7 bases). Per the germline V gene, CDR1 is SQVTM and CDR2 is ANQGSEA. Trimming stripped 3 bases from V and 3 bases from J, with 16 bases between. There are 15 residues in the CDR3. The CDR3 is CSVDGAEGGTDTQYF. DNA for the CDR3: TGCAGCGTTGATGGCGCGGAGGGGGGGACAGATACGCAGTATTTT.

The rearrangement uses TRBV10-3 and TRBJ2-2, with D possibly being TRBD2 (6 bases). Germline assignment: CDR1 ENHRY and CDR2 SYGVKD. This CDR3 comprises 14 residues. Trimming took 6 bases from V and 2 from J, leaving 10 bases between them. Here the CDR3 reads CAIRGSGNTGELFF. The CDR3 coding sequence is TGTGCCATCAGAGGTAGCGGCAACACCGGGGAGCTGTTTTTT.

There are a few counts of this clone. The CDR3 DNA reads TGTGCCAGCACCCTCAACACTGAAGCTTTCTTT. This gives the protein CASTLNTEAFF. This chain connects TRBV2 to TRBJ1-1; D gene ambiguous. Deletions cut 7 bases from V and 2 bases from J, with 5 bases between. This CDR3 is 11 amino acids long. Germline V gives CDR1 SNHLY, CDR2 FYNNEI.

V and J are TRBV5-4 and TRBJ2-5, with 8 bases lining up with TRBD1. J gave up 5 bases and V 4 bases, and 7 bases lay outside the gene matches. The CDR3 spans 14 residues. Germline values: CDR1 SGHNT, CDR2 YYREEE (reference sequence). In DNA form, the CDR3 reads TGTGCCAGCAGCAGGGGGACAGGAGGCGAGACCCAGTACTTC. Its protein product is CASSRGTGGETQYF.

This rearrangement joins TRBV18 to TRBJ2-6; 9 positions agree with TRBD1. The length of the CDR3 is 17 residues. In germline, CDR1 is KGHSH, CDR2 LQKENI. Germline trimming cut 5 bases from V and 0 bases from J; bases unmatched to any gene: 5. This CDR3 reads CASSRQGVDSGANVLTF. The CDR3 DNA reads TGTGCCAGCTCAAGACAGGGGGTGGACTCTGGGGCCAACGTCCTGACTTTC.

The chain is built from TRBV6-1 and TRBJ1-3, with 12 bases identical to TRBD1. V lost 4 bases to trimming and J lost 3 bases; unmatched junction nucleotides: 4. Germline assignment: CDR1 MNHNS and CDR2 SASEGT. The CDR3 contains 16 residues. The CDR3 coding sequence is TGTGCCAGCAGTGCGGGGACAGGGGGCGGTGGAAACACCATATATTTT. Its protein is CASSAGTGGGGNTIYF.

The chain recombines TRBV7-2 with TRBJ1-1; 12 nucleotides align to TRBD1. CDR3 length: 17 residues. The V segment lost 3 bases and the J segment 1 base; nucleotides outside the gene matches: 6. The germline gives CDR1 SGHTA, CDR2 FQGNSA. DNA for the CDR3: TGTGCCAGCAGCTTCCGGGACAGGGGGCGATCGAACACTGAAGCTTTCTTT. Translated: CASSFRDRGRSNTEAFF. The variable domain in full, with the rest retrieved from reference TRBV7-2 and TRBJ1-1, is GAGVSQSPSNKVTEKGKDVELRCDPISGHTALYWYRQSLGQGLEFLIYFQGNSAPDKSGLPSDRFSAERTGGSVSTLTIQRTQQEDSAVYLCASSFRDRGRSNTEAFFGQGTRLTVV.

This chain joins TRBV19 and TRBJ2-1; maybe TRBD2 (6 bases). From germline, CDR1 is LNHDA and CDR2 SQIVND (reference sequence). The CDR3 runs 15 residues. V was trimmed by 2 bases and J by 5 bases, leaving 13 bases between them. This CDR3 reads CASSIIGTLHNEQFF. The CDR3 nucleotides read TGTGCCAGTAGTATAATTGGGACTTTACACAATGAGCAGTTCTTC.

The chain joins TRBV7-9 to TRBJ2-7; 9 bases fit TRBD1. Per the germline V gene, CDR1 is SEHNR and CDR2 is FQNEAQ (reference sequence). Trimming cost V 3 bases and J 2 bases; bases outside gene matches: 2. The CDR3 loop spans 14 amino acids. CDR3 DNA sequence: TGTGCCAGCAGCTTTCGGACAGGGGCCTACGAGCAGTACTTC. Translated: CASSFRTGAYEQYF.